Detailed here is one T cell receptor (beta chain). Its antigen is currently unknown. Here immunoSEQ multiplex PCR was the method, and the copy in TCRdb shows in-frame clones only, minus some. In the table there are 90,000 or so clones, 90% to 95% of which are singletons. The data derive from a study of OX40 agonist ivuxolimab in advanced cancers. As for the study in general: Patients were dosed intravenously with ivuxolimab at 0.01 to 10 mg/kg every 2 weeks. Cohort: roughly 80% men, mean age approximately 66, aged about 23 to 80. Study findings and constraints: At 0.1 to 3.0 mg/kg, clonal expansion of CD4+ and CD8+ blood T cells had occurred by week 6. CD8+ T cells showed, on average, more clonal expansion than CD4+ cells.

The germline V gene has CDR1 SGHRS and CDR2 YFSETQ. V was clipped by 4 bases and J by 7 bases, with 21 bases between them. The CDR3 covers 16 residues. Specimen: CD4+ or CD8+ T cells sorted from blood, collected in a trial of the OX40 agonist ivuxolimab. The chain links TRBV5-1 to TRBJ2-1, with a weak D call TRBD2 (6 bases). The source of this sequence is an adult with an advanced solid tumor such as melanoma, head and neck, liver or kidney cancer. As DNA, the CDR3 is TGCGCCAGCAGCGAGCCGGAGGGGTCCTACAGAAATGAGCAGTTCTTC. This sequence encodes CASSEPEGSYRNEQFF.